The 6 T cell receptor beta chains reported below all come from one sample, sequenced in a study of shared clonotypes between healthy human individuals. TCRdb's copy holds only in-frame clones and misses some; the assay was immunoSEQ multiplex PCR. The data show some 2,000,000 clones, 85% to 95% seen once. The sample consisted of naive CD4+ T cells sorted from blood. The sample's subset: CD45RA+ positively selected. The origin of the receptors is a man between 18 and 29 years old in good health.

This clone was observed a single time. The chain recombines TRBV10-3 with TRBJ1-3; no definite D call. V lost 11 bases and J 0 bases, leaving 11 bases between the germline ends. The CDR3 sequence is 13 residues long. Germline V gene sequence: CDR1 ENHRY, CDR2 SYGVKD. The CDR3 nucleotides read TGTGCCGTGGGTTACCTCTCTGGAAACACCATATATTTT. It encodes CAVGYLSGNTIYF.

The rearrangement links TRBV28 to TRBJ2-3; no clear D gene. V lost 5 bases and J 2 bases, leaving 14 bases between the germline ends. CDR1 is MDHEN and CDR2 is SYDVKM in the germline V gene. The CDR3 has 15 residues. The CDR3 DNA sequence: TGTGCCAGCAGTCCCCTACAGACAATCACAGATACGCAGTATTTT. Its protein is CASSPLQTITDTQYF.

On this clone: The sample has other DNA sequences that encode this CDR3 too. V gene TRBV11-3 combines with J gene TRBJ1-1; D is unclear. This CDR3 contains 13 residues. V was pared by 2 bases and J by 0 bases, with 4 bases between. The germline CDR1 and CDR2 sequences are SGHNT and YENEEA. Here the CDR3 reads CASSLTVNTEAFF. In DNA form, the CDR3 reads TGTGCCAGCAGCTTAACGGTGAACACTGAAGCTTTCTTT. Complete variable domain (other parts from reference TRBV11-3 and TRBJ1-1): EAGVVQSPRYKIIEKKQPVAFWCNPISGHNTLYWYLQNLGQGPELLIRYENEEAVDDSQLPKDRFSAERLKGVDSTLKIQPAELGDSAVYLCASSLTVNTEAFFGQGTRLTVV.

The chain is built from TRBV19 and TRBJ2-5, with D unresolved. Germline V CDR1 and CDR2: LNHDA, SQIVND (reference sequence). Deletions cut 4 bases from V and 5 bases from J, with 14 bases between. The CDR3 contains 14 residues. The CDR3 protein is CASSKGWQGETQYF. In nucleotides, the CDR3 is TGTGCCAGTAGTAAAGGGTGGCAAGGGGAGACCCAGTACTTC.

This clone appeared a single time. This sequence joins TRBV7-9 and TRBJ1-1, with 11 bases aligning to TRBD1. The CDR3 consists of 18 residues. Germline trimming cut 1 base from V and 4 bases from J; bases unmatched to any gene: 11. Germline assignment: CDR1 SEHNR and CDR2 FQNEAQ (reference sequence). CDR3 amino acids: CASSLVVILGQGVTEAFF. The CDR3 nucleotides are TGTGCCAGCAGCTTAGTCGTTATTTTGGGACAGGGGGTCACTGAAGCTTTCTTT.

A few counts support this clone. Other DNA sequences in this sample translate to the same CDR3. This chain joins TRBV9 and TRBJ2-3; 8 nucleotides agree with TRBD2. Germline V lookup: CDR1 SGDLS, CDR2 YYNGEE. The ends lost 0 bases at V and 3 bases at J; junction bases unmatched: 3. The CDR3 runs 15 residues. This chain's CDR3 is CASSVDGGRTDTQYF. The DNA of the CDR3 is TGTGCCAGCAGCGTAGATGGCGGGAGGACAGATACGCAGTATTTT.